Here is one TCR beta chain with its context. The antigen is unknown. The record originates from a study of T cell responses to AZD1222 COVID-19 vaccine. General study results and limits: It should be noted that donors were predominantly white British and more often female, and clonal diversity was possibly underestimated. Only six or seven AZD1222 recipients tested seropositive at baseline. In all cases, repertoires were sampled only after the peak T cell response.

The CDR3 is 14 amino acids. Germline V CDR1 and CDR2: MNHNY, SVGAGI (reference sequence). Trimming removed 7 bases at V and 2 bases at J, with 13 bases between. Assay used: immunoSEQ multiplex PCR; TCRdb lists only in-frame clones, some missing. Of some 200,000 clones in the sample, 80% to 95% were seen once. Source: peripheral blood, taken 28 days after the second AZD1222 dose. The chain is built from TRBV6-6 and TRBJ2-3; D is undetermined. This receptor was obtained from an adult who received the AZD1222 COVID-19 vaccine. The CDR3 DNA reads TGTGCCAGCAACTCCGCCCCCCCCACAGATACGCAGTATTTT. The encoded protein is CASNSAPPTDTQYF.